Below, 29 T cell receptor beta chains from the same sample are listed, as sequenced in a study of blood T cells in healthy people across ages. The second PCR ran about 6 to 11 cycles with a sample-barcoded 5' primer and J-beta primers. MiXCR, run by TCRdb on the 5' RACE reads, gives a single entry per CDR3 protein. The table includes about 720,000 distinct CDR3 sequences, about a fifth detected once. Source material: blood. The receptors come from a man between 65 and 85 years old in good health.

The V and J genes are TRBV7-2 and TRBJ2-1; 10 bases map to TRBD1. CDR1 SGHTA and CDR2 FQGNSA come from the germline V gene. The CDR3 covers 16 residues. With V trimmed by 4 bases and J by 4 bases, 7 bases remained unmatched. The DNA for the CDR3 is TGTGCCAGCAGCTCTCCTGGGACAGGGGTTTACAATGAGCAGTTCTTC. It yields the protein CASSSPGTGVYNEQFF.

The chain employs TRBV28 and TRBJ2-3; D might be TRBD2 (7 bases). The CDR3 contains 14 residues. V lost 6 bases to trimming and J lost 10 bases, with 20 bases between them. Germline V CDR1 and CDR2: MDHEN, SYDVKM. In nucleotides, the CDR3 is TGTGCCAGCAGACTTGGTGGGGGGGCCCTGTCGCAGTATTTT. Translation: CASRLGGGALSQYF.

The V and J genes are TRBV20-1 and TRBJ2-5; perhaps TRBD2 as D (5 bases). The CDR3 totals 11 residues. Germline CDR1 DFQATT, CDR2 SNEGSKA (reference sequence). V shed 0 bases and J shed 7 bases, with 6 bases lying between them. CDR3 sequence reads: CSARDRGTQYF. CDR3 coding DNA: TGCAGTGCTAGAGATCGGGGGACCCAGTACTTC.

The V and J genes are TRBV6-1 and TRBJ2-7, with 7 bases that match TRBD1. After removal of 2 bases from V and 0 bases from J, the junction contained 10 bases not matched to a gene. CDR1 MNHNS and CDR2 SASEGT come from the germline V gene. CDR3 length equals 17 residues. CDR3 DNA sequence: TGTGCCAGCAGTGAACCTAACAGACAGGGTAACTCCTACGAGCAGTACTTC. As protein: CASSEPNRQGNSYEQYF.

The rearrangement joins TRBV20-1 to TRBJ2-1; tentative D call: TRBD2 (6 bases). The V and J ends lost 8 bases and 2 bases respectively, with 13 bases between them. The length of the CDR3 is 13 residues. Germline V gives CDR1 DFQATT, CDR2 SNEGSKA (reference sequence). DNA for the CDR3: TGCAGTCCCCGCGCGGGACCCTACAATGAGCAGTTCTTC. This translates into CSPRAGPYNEQFF.

This CDR3 reads CASSPLWGDSYNEQFF. In nucleotides, the CDR3 is TGTGCCAGCAGCCCCCTCTGGGGGGACTCCTACAATGAGCAGTTCTTC. This sequence joins TRBV7-6 and TRBJ2-1; perhaps TRBD2 as D (6 bases). This CDR3 is 16 amino acids long. The ends were cut back, 5 bases at V and 0 bases at J, with 14 bases in the middle. Germline CDR1 and CDR2: SGHVS and FNYEAQ.

V usage is TRBV7-8 and J usage is TRBJ1-4, with 10 bases fitting TRBD1. The CDR3 has 17 residues. Trimming took 5 bases from V and 0 from J; bases not matched to a gene: 6. From germline, CDR1 is SGHVS and CDR2 FQNEAQ. CDR3 bases: TGTGCCAGCAGCAGACAGGGGGCCCGTGCAACTAATGAAAAACTGTTTTTT. This encodes CASSRQGARATNEKLFF. Full variable domain (outside the CDR3, taken from reference TRBV7-8 and TRBJ1-4): GAGVSQSPRYKVAKRGQDVALRCDPISGHVSLFWYQQALGQGPEFLTYFQNEAQLDKSGLPSDRFFAERPEGSVSTLKIQRTQQEDSAVYLCASSRQGARATNEKLFFGSGTQLSVL.

J is TRBJ2-3 and V is TRBV28; D is unclear. The germline gives CDR1 MDHEN, CDR2 SYDVKM. The germline V and J ends were trimmed by 10 bases and 0 bases, with 11 bases remaining between them. The CDR3 sequence is 13 residues long. The CDR3 bases are TGTGCCACGGTCCGGCCTAGCACAGATACGCAGTATTTT. Its translation is CATVRPSTDTQYF.

The gene calls are TRBV9 and TRBJ1-5, with unresolved D. Per germline, CDR1 SGDLS and CDR2 YYNGEE. The V end was cut by 0 bases, the J end by 6 bases, with 10 bases between. The CDR3 is 14 amino acids. CDR3 region: CASSVEAGVQPQHF. In DNA form, the CDR3 reads TGTGCCAGCAGCGTAGAGGCCGGGGTTCAGCCCCAGCATTTT.

This clonotype has more than one count but fewer than ten. The CDR3, as DNA: TGTGCCAGCAGTCCGACTACTTTAACTAACAATGAGCAGTTCTTC. It codes for CASSPTTLTNNEQFF. The V and J genes are TRBV28 and TRBJ2-1; tentatively, D is TRBD2 (5 bases). Trimming removed 5 bases from V and 5 bases from J, with 16 bases in between. In germline, CDR1 is MDHEN, CDR2 SYDVKM. The CDR3 spans 15 residues.

On this clonotype: The junction shows a germline mismatch at one end, possibly a read error. The chain recombines TRBV7-9 with TRBJ2-1; D unresolved. This CDR3 comprises 12 residues. CDR1 is SEHNR and CDR2 is FQNEAQ in the germline V gene (reference sequence). Here the CDR3 DNA reads TGTGCCAGCAGCGCCCCGTTAGGTGTGCCGTACTTC. Translation: CASSAPLGVPYF.

At least ten counts were recorded for this clonotype. The genes are TRBV20-1 and TRBJ2-3, with TRBD2 matching over 11 bases. From germline, CDR1 is DFQATT and CDR2 SNEGSKA (reference sequence). With V trimmed by 3 bases and J by 4 bases, 9 bases remained unmatched. The CDR3 length is 16 residues. The CDR3 loop is CSARSTSGSGADTQYF. Here the CDR3 DNA reads TGCAGTGCTAGGTCCACTAGCGGGAGTGGGGCAGATACGCAGTATTTT.

The CDR3 bases are TGTGCCACCAGTGACCACAGGGCAGCCAAAAACATTCAGTACTTC. It encodes CATSDHRAAKNIQYF. V and J are TRBV24-1 and TRBJ2-4; tentatively, D is TRBD1 (6 bases). Between the trimmed V and J ends, which lost 4 bases and 0 bases, there was a span of 9 bases. The CDR3 runs to 15 residues. CDR1 KGHDR and CDR2 SFDVKD come from the germline V gene.

This clonotype has a handful of counts. The V call is TRBV5-1, the J call TRBJ2-1, with TRBD1 matching 10 bases. The CDR3 is 16 residues long. With V trimmed by 0 bases and J by 2 bases, 2 bases remained unmatched. The V gene's germline CDR1 is SGHRS and CDR2 YFSETQ. The CDR3 region is CASSLVGTGAYNEQFF. The CDR3 DNA is TGCGCCAGCAGCTTGGTGGGGACAGGGGCCTACAATGAGCAGTTCTTC.

The CDR3 is CASSFPGVYEQYF. CDR3 coding DNA: TGTGCCAGCAGCTTTCCGGGAGTTTACGAGCAGTACTTC. The rearrangement uses TRBV11-2 and TRBJ2-5, with TRBD2 as a possible D gene (6 bases). Matching the DNA end better, TRBJ2-7 makes the J call doubtful. This CDR3 comprises 13 residues. Germline V CDR1 and CDR2: SGHAT, FQNNGV.

This rearrangement joins TRBV20-1 to TRBJ2-1; 8 bases align to TRBD2. The CDR3 contains 13 residues. J lost 4 bases, V lost 5 bases, and 4 bases had no gene match. Germline CDR1 and CDR2: DFQATT and SNEGSKA (reference sequence). DNA for the CDR3: TGCAGTGCTTATAGCGGGGATTACAATGAGCAGTTCTTC. Its protein product is CSAYSGDYNEQFF.

The J gene is TRBJ1-1, the V gene TRBV12-3 or TRBV12-4; TRBD1 aligns across 9 bases. The V segment lost 6 bases and the J segment 4 bases; nucleotides outside the gene matches: 9. The CDR3 sequence is 15 residues long. The DNA of the CDR3 is TGTGCCAGCAGGATGAGACAGGGGGTGGGCACTGAAGCTTTCTTT. The encoded protein is CASRMRQGVGTEAFF.

The genes are TRBV28 and TRBJ2-7; 7 bases match TRBD2. V dropped 1 base and J dropped 7; count of bases not matched to a gene: 7. From germline, CDR1 is MDHEN and CDR2 SYDVKM. The CDR3 is made up of 14 amino acids. The CDR3 bases are TGTGCCAGCAGTTTATTTGTAGCGGGTCGGGAGCAGTACTTC. The encoded protein is CASSLFVAGREQYF.

V usage is TRBV6-2 or TRBV6-3 and J usage is TRBJ2-3; 12 bases are shared with TRBD2. Looked up from germline, CDR1 is MNHEY and CDR2 is SVGEGT. The CDR3 extends over 16 amino acids. The V and J ends lost 5 bases and 5 bases, in that order; junction bases with no gene match: 8. CDR3 sequence reads: CASSDPSGRAGDTQYF. DNA for the CDR3: TGTGCCAGCAGTGACCCTAGCGGGAGGGCAGGAGATACGCAGTATTTT.

The J gene is TRBJ1-2, the V gene TRBV12-3 or TRBV12-4; 9 bases map to TRBD1. The CDR3 loop spans 14 amino acids. V was clipped by 3 bases and J by 5 bases; unmatched bases: 4. For the CDR3, the DNA is TGTGCCAGCAGTTTCATGGGACAGGGATATGGCTACACCTTC. It translates to CASSFMGQGYGYTF.

This clonotype was recorded a few times. This sequence joins TRBV20-1 and TRBJ2-5; D is unclear. Germline assignment: CDR1 DFQATT and CDR2 SNEGSKA (reference sequence). Trimming removed 1 base at V and 4 bases at J, with 10 bases between. The length of the CDR3 is 13 residues. CDR3 residues: CSARGAGTETQYF. The CDR3 nucleotides read TGCAGTGCTAGAGGGGCAGGAACAGAGACCCAGTACTTC.

The sample holds a few counts of this clonotype. This chain connects TRBV4-1 to TRBJ2-3, with 10 bases fitting TRBD2. The CDR3 contains 15 residues. V gave up 1 base and J gave up 7 bases; unmatched junction bases: 5. Germline lookup yields CDR1 MGHRA and CDR2 YSYEKL. As DNA, the CDR3 is TGCGCCAGCAGCCAAGGGAGCGGGGGGGCGAATACGCAGTATTTT. It codes for CASSQGSGGANTQYF.

This rearrangement joins TRBV19 to TRBJ2-1; perhaps TRBD2 as D (5 bases). Germline CDR1 and CDR2: LNHDA and SQIVND (reference sequence). Trimming took off 7 bases at V and 8 bases at J, with 18 bases between the two ends. CDR3 length: 14 residues. In DNA form, the CDR3 reads TGTGCCAGTACATTGGACGGGGTAATCGATGAGCAGTTCTTC. It yields the protein CASTLDGVIDEQFF.

J is TRBJ2-7 and V is TRBV20-1; no firm D call. Germline CDR1 reads DFQATT; CDR2 reads SNEGSKA (reference sequence). The length of the CDR3 is 13 residues. The germline V and J ends were trimmed by 6 bases and 7 bases, with 19 bases remaining between them. The CDR3: CSALFRSAEEQYF. Here the CDR3 DNA reads TGCAGTGCCCTCTTCCGCTCCGCGGAAGAGCAGTACTTC.

This chain connects TRBV28 to TRBJ1-5; no definite D call. The CDR3 covers 12 residues. V was clipped by 5 bases and J by 7 bases, with 9 bases between them. Germline values: CDR1 MDHEN, CDR2 SYDVKM. The CDR3 here is CASSVMRQPQHF. The CDR3 DNA is TGTGCCAGCAGTGTAATGAGACAGCCCCAGCATTTT.

This chain links TRBV24-1 with TRBJ2-3, with TRBD1 matching over 9 bases. Germline lookup yields CDR1 KGHDR and CDR2 SFDVKD. The V segment lost 7 bases and the J segment 2 bases; nucleotides outside the gene matches: 3. The CDR3 consists of 14 residues. The CDR3 DNA is TGTGCCACCAGGAGGACAGGGGACACAGATACGCAGTATTTT. This gives the protein CATRRTGDTDTQYF.

This clonotype was observed a few times. The rearrangement uses TRBV20-1 and TRBJ2-1; D not resolved. Gene TRBJ2-5 matches the end of the DNA better, so the J call may be wrong. The CDR3 covers 12 residues. Per germline, CDR1 DFQATT and CDR2 SNEGSKA (reference sequence). This chain's CDR3 is CSARHSPGTQYF. In DNA, the CDR3 is TGCAGTGCTAGACACTCCCCTGGGACCCAGTACTTC.

Remarks on this clonotype: A read error may produce the germline difference seen at one junction end. The V call is TRBV12-3 or TRBV12-4, the J call TRBJ1-2, with TRBD1 identical over 7 bases. This CDR3 is 13 amino acids long. In DNA, the CDR3 is TGTACCAGCAGCACCGACAGGGTCTATGACTACACCTTC. It yields the protein CTSSTDRVYDYTF.

CDR3 region: CASSQPTGGYTF. DNA of the CDR3: TGTGCCAGCAGCCAACCAACAGGGGGCTACACCTTC. The rearrangement uses TRBV3-1 and TRBJ1-2; a possible D gene is TRBD1 (6 bases). This CDR3 region has 12 residues. Germline values: CDR1 LGHDT, CDR2 YNNKEL (reference sequence). Trimming stripped 2 bases from V and 8 bases from J, with 9 bases between. Using reference TRBV3-1 and TRBJ1-2 for the parts outside the CDR3, the full variable domain is DTAVSQTPKYLVTQMGNDKSIKCEQNLGHDTMYWYKQDSKKFLKIMFSYNNKELIINETVPNRFSPKSPDKAHLNLHINSLELGDSAVYFCASSQPTGGYTFGSGTRLTVV.